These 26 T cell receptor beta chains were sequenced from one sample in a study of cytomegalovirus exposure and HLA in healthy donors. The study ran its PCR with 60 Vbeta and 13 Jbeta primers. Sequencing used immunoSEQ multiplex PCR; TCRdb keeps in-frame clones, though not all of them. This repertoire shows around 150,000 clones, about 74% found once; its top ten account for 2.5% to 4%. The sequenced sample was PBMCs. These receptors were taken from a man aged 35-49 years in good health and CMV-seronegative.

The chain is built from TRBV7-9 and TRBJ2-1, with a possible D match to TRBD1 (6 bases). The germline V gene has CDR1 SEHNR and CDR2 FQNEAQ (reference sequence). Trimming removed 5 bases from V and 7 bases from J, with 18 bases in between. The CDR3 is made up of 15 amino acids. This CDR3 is CASSLTGTRSNEQFF. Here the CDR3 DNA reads TGTGCCAGCAGCCTGACCGGGACACGGTCGAATGAGCAGTTCTTC.

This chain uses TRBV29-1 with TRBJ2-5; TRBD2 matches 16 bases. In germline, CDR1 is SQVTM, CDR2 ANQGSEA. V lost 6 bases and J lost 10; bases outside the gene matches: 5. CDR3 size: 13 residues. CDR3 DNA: TGCAGCGTGGGACTAGCGGGGGGGCAAGGCCAGTACTTC. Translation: CSVGLAGGQGQYF.

In nucleotides, the CDR3 is TGTGCCAGCAGATCCTTTGGGGAGCTGTTTTTT. It is translated as CASRSFGELFF. The V call is TRBV6-5, the J call TRBJ2-2; D is unresolved. Germline CDR1 and CDR2: MNHEY and SVGAGI. Trimming pared 6 bases from V and 8 bases from J, leaving 7 bases between. This CDR3 contains 11 residues.

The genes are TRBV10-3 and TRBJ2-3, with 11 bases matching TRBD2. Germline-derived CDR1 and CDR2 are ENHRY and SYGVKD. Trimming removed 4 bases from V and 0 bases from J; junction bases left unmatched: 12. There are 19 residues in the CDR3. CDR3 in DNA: TGTGCCATCAGTGGCCCAGGTAGCGGGAGGGATACTAGCACAGATACGCAGTATTTT. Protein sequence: CAISGPGSGRDTSTDTQYF.

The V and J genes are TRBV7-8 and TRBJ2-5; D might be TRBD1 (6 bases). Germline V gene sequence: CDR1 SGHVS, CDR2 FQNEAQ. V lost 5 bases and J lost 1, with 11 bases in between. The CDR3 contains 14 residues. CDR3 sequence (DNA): TGTGCCAGCAGCCCGCAACAGGGCCAAGAGACCCAGTACTTC. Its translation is CASSPQQGQETQYF.

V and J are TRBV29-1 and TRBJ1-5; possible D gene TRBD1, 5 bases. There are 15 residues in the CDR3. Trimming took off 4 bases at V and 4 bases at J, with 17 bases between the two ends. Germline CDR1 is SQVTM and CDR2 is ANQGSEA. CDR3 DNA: TGCAGCGTTGGATTTGAGGCGGGGGGGAATCAGCCCCAGCATTTT. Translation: CSVGFEAGGNQPQHF.

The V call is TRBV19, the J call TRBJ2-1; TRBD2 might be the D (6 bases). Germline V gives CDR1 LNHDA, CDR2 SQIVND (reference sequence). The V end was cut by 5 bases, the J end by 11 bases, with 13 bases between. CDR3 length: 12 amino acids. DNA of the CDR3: TGTGCCAGTAGTTCCCGACGGGAGAAGCAGTTCTTC. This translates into CASSSRREKQFF.

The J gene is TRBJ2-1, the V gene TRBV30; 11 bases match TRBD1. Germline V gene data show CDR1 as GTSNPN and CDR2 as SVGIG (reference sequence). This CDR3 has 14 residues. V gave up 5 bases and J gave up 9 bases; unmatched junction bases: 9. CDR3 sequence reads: CAWDRDRGIGEQFF. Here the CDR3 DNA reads TGTGCCTGGGACCGGGACAGGGGGATCGGTGAGCAGTTCTTC.

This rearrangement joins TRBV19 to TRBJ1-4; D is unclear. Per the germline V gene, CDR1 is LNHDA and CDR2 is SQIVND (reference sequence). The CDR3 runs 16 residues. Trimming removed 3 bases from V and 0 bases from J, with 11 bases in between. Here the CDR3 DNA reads TGTGCCAGTAGTATCCACAGAACTGCAACTAATGAAAAACTGTTTTTT. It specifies CASSIHRTATNEKLFF.

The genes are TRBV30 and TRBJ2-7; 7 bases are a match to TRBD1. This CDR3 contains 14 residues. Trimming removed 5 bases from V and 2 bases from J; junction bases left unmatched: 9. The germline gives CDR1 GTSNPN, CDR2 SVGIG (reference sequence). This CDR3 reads CAWGNGQGAYEQYF. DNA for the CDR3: TGTGCCTGGGGGAACGGGCAGGGGGCCTACGAGCAGTACTTC.

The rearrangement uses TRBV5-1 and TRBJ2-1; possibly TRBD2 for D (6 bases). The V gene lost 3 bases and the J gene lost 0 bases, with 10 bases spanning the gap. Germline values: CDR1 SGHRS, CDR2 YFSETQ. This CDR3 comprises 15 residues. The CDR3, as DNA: TGCGCCAGCAGCTCGGGGACTCCCTCCTACAATGAGCAGTTCTTC. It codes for CASSSGTPSYNEQFF.

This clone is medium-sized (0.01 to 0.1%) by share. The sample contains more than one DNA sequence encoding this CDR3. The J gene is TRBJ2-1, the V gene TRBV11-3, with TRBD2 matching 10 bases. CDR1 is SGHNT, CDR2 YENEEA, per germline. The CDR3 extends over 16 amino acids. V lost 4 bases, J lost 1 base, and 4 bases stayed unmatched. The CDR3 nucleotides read TGTGCCAGCAGCTCCAGGACTAGCGGATCCTACAATGAGCAGTTCTTC. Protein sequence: CASSSRTSGSYNEQFF.

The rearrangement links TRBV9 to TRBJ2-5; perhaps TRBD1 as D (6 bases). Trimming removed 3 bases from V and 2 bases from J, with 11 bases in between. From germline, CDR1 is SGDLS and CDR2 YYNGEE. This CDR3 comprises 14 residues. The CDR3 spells CASSERTAQETQYF. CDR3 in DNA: TGTGCCAGCAGCGAACGGACAGCACAAGAGACCCAGTACTTC.

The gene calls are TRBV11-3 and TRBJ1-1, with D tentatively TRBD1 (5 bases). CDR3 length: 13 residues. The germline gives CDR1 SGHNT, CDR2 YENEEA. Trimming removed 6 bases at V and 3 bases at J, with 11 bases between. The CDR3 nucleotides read TGTGCCAGCAGAATCAGGGAGGACACTGAAGCTTTCTTT. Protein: CASRIREDTEAFF.

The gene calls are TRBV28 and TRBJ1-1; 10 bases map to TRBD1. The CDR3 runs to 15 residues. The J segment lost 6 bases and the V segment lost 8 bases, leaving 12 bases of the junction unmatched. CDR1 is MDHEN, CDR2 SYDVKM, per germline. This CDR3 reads CASQTGGGIRAEAFF. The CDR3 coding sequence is TGTGCCAGCCAGACAGGGGGCGGAATCCGCGCTGAAGCTTTCTTT.

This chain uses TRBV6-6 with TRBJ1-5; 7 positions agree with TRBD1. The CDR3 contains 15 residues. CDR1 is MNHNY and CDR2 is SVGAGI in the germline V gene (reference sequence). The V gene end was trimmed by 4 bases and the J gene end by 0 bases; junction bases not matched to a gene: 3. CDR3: CASSWGQHSNQPQHF. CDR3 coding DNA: TGTGCCAGCAGTTGGGGACAGCATAGCAATCAGCCCCAGCATTTT.

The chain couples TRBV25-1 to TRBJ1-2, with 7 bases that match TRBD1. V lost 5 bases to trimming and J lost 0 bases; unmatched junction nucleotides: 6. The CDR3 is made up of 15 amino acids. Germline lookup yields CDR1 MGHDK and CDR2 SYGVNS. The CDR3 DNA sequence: TGTGCCAGCAGTCCCCCCGGGACAGCTAACTATGGCTACACCTTC. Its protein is CASSPPGTANYGYTF.

CDR3 region: CASSRDNQETQYF. CDR3 nucleotide sequence: TGTGCCAGCAGTCGGGATAACCAAGAGACCCAGTACTTC. V is TRBV6-4 and J is TRBJ2-5; D is perhaps TRBD2 (5 bases). This CDR3 region has 13 residues. V lost 5 bases to trimming and J lost 0 bases, with 7 bases between them. Germline V gene lookup returns CDR1 MRHNA and CDR2 SNTAGT.

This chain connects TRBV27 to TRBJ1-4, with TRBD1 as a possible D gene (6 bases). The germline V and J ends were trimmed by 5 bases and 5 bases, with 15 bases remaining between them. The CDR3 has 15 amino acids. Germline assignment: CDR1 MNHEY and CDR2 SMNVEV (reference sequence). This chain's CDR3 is CASSIITGTNEKLFF. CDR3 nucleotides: TGTGCCAGCAGTATAATTACAGGGACCAATGAAAAACTGTTTTTT.

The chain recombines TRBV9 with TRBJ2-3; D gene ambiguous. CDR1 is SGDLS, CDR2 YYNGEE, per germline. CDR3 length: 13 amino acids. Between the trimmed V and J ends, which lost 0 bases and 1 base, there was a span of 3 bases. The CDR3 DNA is TGTGCCAGCAGCGTAGCGGGCACAGATACGCAGTATTTT. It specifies CASSVAGTDTQYF.

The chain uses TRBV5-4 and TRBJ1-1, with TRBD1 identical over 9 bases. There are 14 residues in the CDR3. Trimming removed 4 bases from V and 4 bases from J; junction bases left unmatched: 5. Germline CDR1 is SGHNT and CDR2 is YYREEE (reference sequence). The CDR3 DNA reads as TGTGCCAGCAGCGCCGACAGGGGGGGCACTGAAGCTTTCTTT. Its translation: CASSADRGGTEAFF. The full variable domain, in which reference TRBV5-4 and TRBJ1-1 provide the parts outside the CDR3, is ETGVTQSPTHLIKTRGQQVTLRCSSQSGHNTVSWYQQALGQGPQFIFQYYREEENGRGNFPPRFSGLQFPNYSSELNVNALELDDSALYLCASSADRGGTEAFFGQGTRLTVV.

The CDR3, as DNA: TGTGCCAGCAGCTGGTCCCCGGGACAACTGACCTGGGGTGAGCAGTTCTTC. It specifies CASSWSPGQLTWGEQFF. V usage is TRBV5-6 and J usage is TRBJ2-1; possibly TRBD1 for D (6 bases). The CDR3 is made up of 17 amino acids. Germline CDR1 SGHDT, CDR2 YYEEEE. The V gene lost 3 bases and the J gene lost 9 bases, with 25 bases spanning the gap.

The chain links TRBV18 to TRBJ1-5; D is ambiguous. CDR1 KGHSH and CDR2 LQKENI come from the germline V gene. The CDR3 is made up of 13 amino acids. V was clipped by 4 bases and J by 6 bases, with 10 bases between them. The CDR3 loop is CASSQGSRQPQHF. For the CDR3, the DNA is TGTGCCAGCTCACAAGGGAGCCGTCAGCCCCAGCATTTT.

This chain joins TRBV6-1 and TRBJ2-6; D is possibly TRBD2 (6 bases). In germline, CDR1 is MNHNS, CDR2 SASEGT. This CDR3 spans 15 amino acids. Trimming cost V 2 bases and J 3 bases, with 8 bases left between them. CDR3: CASSEPGLGANVLTF. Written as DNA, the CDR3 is TGTGCCAGCAGTGAACCGGGACTTGGGGCCAACGTCCTGACTTTC.

CDR3 region: CASSPKGATNEKLFF. The CDR3 DNA reads TGTGCCAGCAGCCCCAAGGGGGCAACTAATGAAAAACTGTTTTTT. The rearrangement joins TRBV5-6 to TRBJ1-4; tentative D call: TRBD1 (6 bases). With 4 bases removed from V and 0 bases from J, the gap between germline ends came to 10 bases. Looked up from germline, CDR1 is SGHDT and CDR2 is YYEEEE. CDR3 size: 15 residues.

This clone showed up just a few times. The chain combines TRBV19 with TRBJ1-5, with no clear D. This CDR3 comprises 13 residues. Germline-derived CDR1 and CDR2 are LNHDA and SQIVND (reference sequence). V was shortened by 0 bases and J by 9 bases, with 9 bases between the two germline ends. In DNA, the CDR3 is TGTGCCAGTAGTATAGAAGAAGCGGCGCCCCAGCATTTT. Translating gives CASSIEEAAPQHF.